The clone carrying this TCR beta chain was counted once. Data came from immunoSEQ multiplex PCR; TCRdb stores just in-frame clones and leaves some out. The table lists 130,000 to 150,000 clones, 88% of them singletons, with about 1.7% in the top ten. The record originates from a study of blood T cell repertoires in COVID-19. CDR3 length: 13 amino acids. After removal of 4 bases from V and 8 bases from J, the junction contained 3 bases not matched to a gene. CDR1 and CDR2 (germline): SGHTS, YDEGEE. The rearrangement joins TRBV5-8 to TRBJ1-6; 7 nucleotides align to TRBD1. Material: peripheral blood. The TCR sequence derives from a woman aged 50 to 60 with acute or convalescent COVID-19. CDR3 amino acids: CASSRDSYSPLHF. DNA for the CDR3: TGTGCCAGCAGCCGGGACAGTTATTCACCCCTCCACTTT.